The source of this TCR delta chain is a study of γδ T cells in repeated Plasmodium falciparum infection. Vgamma9/Vdelta2+ and Vdelta2-negative gammadelta T cells were flow-sorted from PBMC for bulk sequencing. Note on this clone: The antigen is unknown. The protein in TCRdb stems from a much larger clone and differs at residue 3 from this DNA's translation, likely a read error; here the protein is translated from the DNA.

Study-level findings and limits: Many TCRgamma sequences overlapped between individuals in stable Vgamma9/Vdelta2+ repertoires.

TCRdb re-analyzed the multiplex PCR reads via CATT. The sample holds tens of thousands of delta-chain clones, around 1.7% seen once. Germline CDR1 and CDR2: TSWWSYY and QGS. The CDR3 loop spans 24 amino acids. V gene TRDV1 combines with J gene TRDJ1; TRDD3 matches 10 bases. The sample taken for sequencing was gamma-delta T cells from blood. This receptor was taken from a pool of human donors (malaria-infected and uninfected, not separated). In DNA, the CDR3 is TGTGCTATTGGGGAATTAGCCTCCGATACTGGGGGATGCCGGATTAGGAGAGGCACCGATAAACTCATCTTT. Its protein is CAIGELASDTGGCRIRRGTDKLIF.